Below are 8 T cell receptor beta chains sequenced from a single sample in a study of blood T cell repertoires in COVID-19. Sequencing was performed with immunoSEQ multiplex PCR; in TCRdb, only in-frame clones are kept and a portion is missing. Altogether some 180,000 clones are present, more than 75% being singletons, with the ten largest covering around 8.9%. What was sequenced was peripheral blood. All receptors come from a woman aged 50 to 60 with active or convalescent COVID-19.

A few counts support this clone. This rearrangement joins TRBV7-2 to TRBJ1-2, with D tentatively TRBD1 (5 bases). Germline V gene sequence: CDR1 SGHTA, CDR2 FQGNSA. This CDR3 has 18 amino acids. The V gene lost 5 bases and the J gene lost 3 bases, with 25 bases spanning the gap. The CDR3 reads CASSPEHYLSDTYYGYTF. CDR3 sequence (DNA): TGTGCCAGCAGCCCTGAGCATTATCTTTCGGACACTTACTATGGCTACACCTTC.

The gene calls are TRBV18 and TRBJ1-1, with D maybe TRBD1 (6 bases). V was cut by 4 bases and J by 1 base, with 13 bases left in between. CDR1 KGHSH and CDR2 LQKENI come from the germline V gene. This CDR3 comprises 15 residues. CDR3 protein: CASSLGVGGNTEAFF. CDR3 sequence (DNA): TGTGCCAGCTCACTCGGCGTAGGGGGGAACACTGAAGCTTTCTTT.

Many counts were recorded for this clone. V usage is TRBV25-1 and J usage is TRBJ2-1; 9 nucleotides match TRBD2. The CDR3 runs 16 residues. The germline V gene encodes CDR1 MGHDK and CDR2 SYGVNS. V lost 4 bases to trimming and J lost 1 base; unmatched junction nucleotides: 5. DNA of the CDR3: TGTGCCAGCAGTGGAGCGGGAGGCAAGTCCTACAATGAGCAGTTCTTC. Its translation: CASSGAGGKSYNEQFF.

The chain recombines TRBV28 with TRBJ1-2; tentative D call: TRBD1 (5 bases). The germline V gene encodes CDR1 MDHEN and CDR2 SYDVKM. Trimming cost V 8 bases and J 5 bases, with 15 bases left between them. This CDR3 region has 13 residues. The CDR3 protein is CASGWRGGYGYTF. The CDR3 coding sequence is TGTGCCAGCGGATGGCGCGGGGGTTATGGCTACACCTTC.

The chain joins TRBV19 to TRBJ2-4; maybe TRBD1 (5 bases). This CDR3 spans 14 amino acids. CDR1 and CDR2 from the germline V gene are LNHDA and SQIVND (reference sequence). V lost 4 bases and J lost 1, with 8 bases in between. The CDR3 nucleotides read TGTGCCAGTAGTACGAGACAGGCCAAAAACATTCAGTACTTC. It translates to CASSTRQAKNIQYF.

The V call is TRBV28, the J call TRBJ2-7, with D maybe TRBD1 (5 bases). Germline CDR1 MDHEN, CDR2 SYDVKM. The V and J ends lost 2 bases and 2 bases respectively, with 10 bases between them. The CDR3 totals 14 residues. The CDR3 spells CASSLQGMPYEQYF. The CDR3 DNA sequence: TGTGCCAGCAGTTTACAGGGAATGCCCTACGAGCAGTACTTC.

This chain connects TRBV1 to TRBJ1-2; the table assigns TRBD1, which was not confirmed against the DNA. TRBV1 is deemed a pseudogene. This CDR3 contains 16 residues. CDR3: CTSSLSRTGPYYGYTF. CDR3 in DNA: TGCACCAGCAGCCTATCGCGGACAGGCCCCTACTATGGCTACACCTTC.

The chain recombines TRBV20-1 with TRBJ1-2; maybe TRBD1 (6 bases). The V end lost 3 bases, the J end lost 8 bases, and 10 bases lay between the germline ends. CDR3 length: 11 residues. Germline V CDR1 and CDR2: DFQATT, SNEGSKA (reference sequence). The CDR3 coding sequence is TGCAGTGCTAGTCAGGGACACGGCTACACCTTC. Its protein is CSASQGHGYTF.